The next 20 T cell receptor beta chains were all read from a single sample in a study of early T cells in non-severe SARS-CoV-2 infection. Via MiXCR, TCRdb re-called the 5' RACE reads, giving one row per CDR3 protein. Of fewer than 70,000 distinct CDR3 sequences listed, about 4.9% are singletons. This material consisted of whole blood, taken at baseline. The receptors derive from an adult who was a healthcare worker with PCR-confirmed SARS-CoV-2 infection or an uninfected control (not recorded which). The donor label of this sample is uncertain.

This clonotype was counted at least ten times. The gene calls are TRBV20-1 and TRBJ2-2; D uncertain. The germline gives CDR1 DFQATT, CDR2 SNEGSKA (reference sequence). The CDR3 runs to 13 residues. With 6 bases removed from V and 7 bases from J, the gap between germline ends came to 15 bases. This CDR3 is CSALRSDGGELFF. The CDR3 region has the DNA TGCAGTGCCCTACGGTCCGATGGCGGGGAGCTGTTTTTT.

There are many counts of this clonotype. J is TRBJ2-5 and V is TRBV28; the D is unclear. Germline assignment: CDR1 MDHEN and CDR2 SYDVKM. The CDR3 sequence is 12 residues long. V was pared by 1 base and J by 5 bases, with 5 bases between. The CDR3 sequence is CASSLSLETQYF. DNA of the CDR3: TGTGCCAGCAGTTTATCTCTTGAGACCCAGTACTTC.

The CDR3 protein is CASSLSGQGIDTQYF. The CDR3 nucleotides are TGTGCCAGCAGTTTATCGGGACAGGGGATAGATACGCAGTATTTT. The chain has TRBV28 and TRBJ2-3; 10 positions agree with TRBD1. The trim removed 1 base at V and 5 bases at J, leaving 3 bases unmatched. This CDR3 is 15 amino acids long. Germline-derived CDR1 and CDR2 are MDHEN and SYDVKM.

This clonotype was counted ten times or more. The chain joins TRBV9 to TRBJ1-2, with D hard to call. Trimming pared 3 bases from V and 0 bases from J, leaving 6 bases between. Germline V gene data show CDR1 as SGDLS and CDR2 as YYNGEE. The CDR3 consists of 13 residues. Here the CDR3 reads CASSAIANYGYTF. For the CDR3, the DNA is TGTGCCAGCAGCGCGATAGCTAACTATGGCTACACCTTC.

The sample holds a few counts of this clonotype. The rearrangement uses TRBV5-1 and TRBJ2-5, with a possible D match to TRBD1 (5 bases). The CDR3 covers 16 residues. V lost 0 bases, J lost 2 bases, and 14 bases lay in between. Germline values: CDR1 SGHRS, CDR2 YFSETQ. The CDR3 reads CASSLGSTGPQETQYF. DNA of the CDR3: TGCGCCAGCAGCTTGGGCAGTACAGGACCACAAGAGACCCAGTACTTC.

This clonotype was picked up a small number of times. The chain uses TRBV4-3 and TRBJ2-5; perhaps TRBD1 as D (6 bases). Germline V gene data show CDR1 as LGHNA and CDR2 as YSLEER. This CDR3 is 14 amino acids long. V was clipped by 0 bases and J by 6 bases, with 11 bases between them. Here the CDR3 reads CASSQEGAGQTQYF. For the CDR3, the DNA is TGCGCCAGCAGCCAAGAGGGGGCAGGGCAGACCCAGTACTTC.

This clonotype was observed at least ten times. The genes are TRBV7-8 and TRBJ2-1; D is ambiguous. CDR1 and CDR2 (germline): SGHVS, FQNEAQ. The ends were cut back, 1 base at V and 0 bases at J, with 10 bases in the middle. The CDR3 runs 16 residues. In nucleotides, the CDR3 is TGTGCCAGCAGCTTAGAACTACGGACCTCCTACAATGAGCAGTTCTTC. Residues: CASSLELRTSYNEQFF.

This clonotype came up many times. CDR3 nucleotides: TGTGCCAGCAGCACTGGACTAGCGGGGATCTTCCAAGAGACCCAGTACTTC. Encoded protein: CASSTGLAGIFQETQYF. The chain recombines TRBV11-2 with TRBJ2-5, with 12 nucleotides matching TRBD2. The CDR3 runs to 17 residues. Looked up from germline, CDR1 is SGHAT and CDR2 is FQNNGV. The V gene end was trimmed by 5 bases and the J gene end by 1 base; junction bases not matched to a gene: 8.

This clonotype occurred many times. The V call is TRBV19, the J call TRBJ2-3, with D uncertain. CDR1 and CDR2 from the germline V gene are LNHDA and SQIVND (reference sequence). This CDR3 has 13 residues. V lost 5 bases and J 1 base, leaving 7 bases between the germline ends. CDR3 coding DNA: TGTGCCAGTAGTTTGTTTGGCACAGATACGCAGTATTTT. This encodes CASSLFGTDTQYF. Based on the CDR3 plus reference TRBV19 and TRBJ2-3, the full variable domain is DGGITQSPKYLFRKEGQNVTLSCEQNLNHDAMYWYRQDPGQGLRLIYYSQIVNDFQKGDIAEGYSVSREKKESFPLTVTSAQKNPTAFYLCASSLFGTDTQYFGPGTRLTVL.

V is TRBV11-2 and J is TRBJ1-6, with no clear D. The CDR3 sequence is 15 residues long. Trimming removed 2 bases at V and 8 bases at J, with 13 bases between. Germline V lookup: CDR1 SGHAT, CDR2 FQNNGV. The CDR3 loop reads CASSLSVRSYSPLHF. The CDR3 nucleotides are TGTGCCAGCAGCTTATCGGTTCGTTCCTATTCACCCCTCCACTTT. Full variable domain (outside the CDR3, taken from reference TRBV11-2 and TRBJ1-6): EAGVAQSPRYKIIEKRQSVAFWCNPISGHATLYWYQQILGQGPKLLIQFQNNGVVDDSQLPKDRFSAERLKGVDSTLKIQPAKLEDSAVYLCASSLSVRSYSPLHFGNGTRLTVT.

This clonotype was recorded at least ten times. The J gene is TRBJ1-6, the V gene TRBV6-6; 7 nucleotides align to TRBD1. The CDR3 sequence is 17 residues long. CDR1 is MNHNY and CDR2 is SVGAGI in the germline V gene (reference sequence). V lost 0 bases to trimming and J lost 7 bases; unmatched junction nucleotides: 9. The CDR3 region has the DNA TGTGCCAGCAGTTACTCGATATTGGACAGGCTAAATTCACCCCTCCACTTT. Translation gives CASSYSILDRLNSPLHF.

There are a few counts of this clonotype. V and J are TRBV5-1 and TRBJ2-3; possible D gene TRBD1, 6 bases. Germline V lookup: CDR1 SGHRS, CDR2 YFSETQ. V dropped 2 bases and J dropped 6 bases, with 22 bases sitting between them. The CDR3 runs 17 residues. For the CDR3, the DNA is TGCGCCAGCAGCTTAGACAGGAGGCCCAACGCAGTGGATACGCAGTATTTT. The encoded protein is CASSLDRRPNAVDTQYF.

In its sample, this clonotype was seen many times. V is TRBV28 and J is TRBJ2-3; 9 bases are shared with TRBD2. Germline lookup yields CDR1 MDHEN and CDR2 SYDVKM. The CDR3 spans 14 residues. Trimming at V came to 5 bases and at J to 5 bases, leaving 5 bases not matched to a gene. CDR3 in amino acids: CASSPGLARDTQYF. The DNA for the CDR3 is TGTGCCAGCAGTCCCGGACTAGCGAGAGATACGCAGTATTTT.

This chain uses TRBV11-3 with TRBJ1-1; 11 positions match TRBD1. Germline CDR1 and CDR2: SGHNT and YENEEA. With V trimmed by 5 bases and J by 7 bases, 6 bases remained unmatched. The length of the CDR3 is 14 residues. The CDR3 is CASSPDRGLHEAFF. In DNA, the CDR3 is TGTGCCAGCAGCCCGGACAGGGGGCTTCATGAAGCTTTCTTT. Drawing the rest from reference TRBV11-3 and TRBJ1-1, the complete variable domain is EAGVVQSPRYKIIEKKQPVAFWCNPISGHNTLYWYLQNLGQGPELLIRYENEEAVDDSQLPKDRFSAERLKGVDSTLKIQPAELGDSAVYLCASSPDRGLHEAFFGQGTRLTVV.

As for this clonotype: A single base separates this from a much larger clone, so it may be a read error. The chain uses TRBV28 and TRBJ1-1; TRBD1 might be the D (6 bases). The CDR3 extends over 16 amino acids. Germline CDR1 reads MDHEN; CDR2 reads SYDVKM. Trimming took off 6 bases at V and 1 base at J, with 18 bases between the two ends. CDR3 bases: TGTGCCAGCAGCCCCAGGGCACAGGGAGGGAACACTGAAGCTTTCTTT. Translating it yields CASSPRAQGGNTEAFF.

The table lists this clonotype with many counts. The chain carries TRBV11-2 and TRBJ1-5; the match to TRBD1 covers 10 bases. The CDR3 totals 16 residues. Trimming at V came to 3 bases and at J to 2 bases, leaving 4 bases not matched to a gene. CDR1 SGHAT and CDR2 FQNNGV come from the germline V gene. The CDR3 loop is CASSFDRGRRNQPQHF. For the CDR3, the DNA is TGTGCCAGCAGCTTTGACAGGGGGCGTCGCAATCAGCCCCAGCATTTT.

This clonotype came up many times. The J gene is TRBJ1-2, the V gene TRBV7-9, with TRBD1 matching over 8 bases. This CDR3 region has 16 residues. Germline V lookup: CDR1 SEHNR, CDR2 FQNEAQ (reference sequence). With V trimmed by 1 base and J by 4 bases, 8 bases remained unmatched. The CDR3 bases are TGTGCCAGCAGCTTAGGAGGGACAGGAGAGGCCTATGGCTACACCTTC. Translation gives CASSLGGTGEAYGYTF.

This chain links TRBV2 with TRBJ1-6, with 7 nucleotides matching TRBD1. Germline V gives CDR1 SNHLY, CDR2 FYNNEI. The CDR3 extends over 14 amino acids. V lost 5 bases and J lost 7; bases outside the gene matches: 5. The CDR3, as DNA: TGTGCCAGCAGTAGGGACAGTCTGAATTCACCCCTCCACTTT. It yields the protein CASSRDSLNSPLHF.

This chain uses TRBV9 with TRBJ1-3, with D tentatively TRBD1 (5 bases). The CDR3 has 15 residues. The germline gives CDR1 SGDLS, CDR2 YYNGEE. V lost 0 bases, J lost 7 bases, and 14 bases lay in between. Written as DNA, the CDR3 is TGTGCCAGCAGCGTAGAGGCAGGGAACGGTAACACCATATATTTT. Translation: CASSVEAGNGNTIYF.

There are a few counts of this clonotype. The chain links TRBV5-1 to TRBJ1-1; no clear D. CDR3 length equals 14 residues. Trimming shortened V by 3 bases and J by 3 bases, and 12 bases separated the two germline ends. The germline CDR1 and CDR2 sequences are SGHRS and YFSETQ. The CDR3 is CASSWGGMDTEAFF. The CDR3 coding sequence is TGCGCCAGCAGCTGGGGAGGGATGGACACTGAAGCTTTCTTT.